These 17 T cell receptor beta chains were sequenced from one sample in a study of CD8 T cells in ankylosing spondylitis. TCRdb processed the 5' RACE reads anew with MiXCR; each CDR3 protein has one entry. In the table there are about 240,000 distinct CDR3 sequences, around 10% of which are singletons. The sample consisted of blood, either unsorted or a sorted T cell fraction (not recorded which). These receptors came from a male donor with ankylosing spondylitis or in good health (not recorded which).

This clonotype has a count of ten or more. The V and J genes are TRBV28 and TRBJ2-7; a weak D match, TRBD2 (6 bases). This CDR3 spans 15 amino acids. Germline V gene data show CDR1 as MDHEN and CDR2 as SYDVKM. Between the trimmed V and J ends, which lost 7 bases and 2 bases, there was a span of 18 bases. The chain's CDR3 is CASTLQLAGPYEQYF. The DNA of the CDR3 is TGTGCCAGCACCCTTCAACTAGCCGGCCCCTACGAGCAGTACTTC.

The chain joins TRBV2 to TRBJ1-1, with D hard to call. The CDR3 is 13 residues long. V gave up 3 bases and J gave up 1 base, with 6 bases separating them. Germline CDR1 and CDR2: SNHLY and FYNNEI. CDR3 coding DNA: TGTGCCAGCAGTGAGGGGAGGAACACTGAAGCTTTCTTT. The encoded protein is CASSEGRNTEAFF. The whole variable domain, remainder taken from reference TRBV2 and TRBJ1-1, is EPEVTQTPSHQVTQMGQEVILRCVPISNHLYFYWYRQILGQKVEFLVSFYNNEISEKSEIFDDQFSVERPDGSNFTLKIRSTKLEDSAMYFCASSEGRNTEAFFGQGTRLTVV.

This clonotype came up many times. The chain links TRBV5-6 to TRBJ2-1; tentatively, D is TRBD2 (5 bases). The V gene lost 1 base and the J gene lost 5 bases, with 19 bases spanning the gap. Per germline, CDR1 SGHDT and CDR2 YYEEEE. CDR3 length: 17 residues. Here the CDR3 reads CASSLPPGSKADNEQFF. The CDR3 DNA is TGTGCCAGCAGCTTGCCCCCGGGGTCCAAAGCTGACAATGAGCAGTTCTTC.

There are many counts of this clonotype. The genes are TRBV5-1 and TRBJ2-7; D gene ambiguous. The length of the CDR3 is 13 residues. Germline CDR1 is SGHRS and CDR2 is YFSETQ. Trimming left V 4 bases short and J 3 bases short, with 11 bases between. CDR3 DNA sequence: TGCGCCAGCAGCACGGGTACGGGCTACGAGCAGTACTTC. It specifies CASSTGTGYEQYF.

This clonotype occurred many times. The gene calls are TRBV20-1 and TRBJ1-3; D is perhaps TRBD1 (5 bases). Germline CDR1 reads DFQATT; CDR2 reads SNEGSKA (reference sequence). There are 13 residues in the CDR3. Trimming cost V 5 bases and J 3 bases, with 11 bases left between them. DNA for the CDR3: TGCAGTGCTTGGGACCAATATGGAAACACCATATATTTT. As protein: CSAWDQYGNTIYF.

This clonotype was observed a handful of times. The rearrangement joins TRBV20-1 to TRBJ2-7; the match to TRBD2 covers 7 bases. The length of the CDR3 is 14 residues. J gave up 0 bases and V 6 bases, and 8 bases lay outside the gene matches. Germline V gene sequence: CDR1 DFQATT, CDR2 SNEGSKA (reference sequence). CDR3 in amino acids: CSADRLANSYEQYF. The DNA of the CDR3 is TGCAGTGCGGATCGACTAGCTAACTCCTACGAGCAGTACTTC.

This clonotype was picked up many times. The chain couples TRBV5-1 to TRBJ2-2; unclear D gene. This CDR3 region has 14 residues. Germline CDR1 is SGHRS and CDR2 is YFSETQ. Trimming removed 1 base at V and 6 bases at J, with 10 bases between. The CDR3 spells CASSLQLRSGELFF. Written as DNA, the CDR3 is TGCGCCAGCAGCTTGCAGTTGCGTTCCGGGGAGCTGTTTTTT.

This clonotype was recorded a few times. V gene TRBV20-1 combines with J gene TRBJ2-1, with D uncertain. The length of the CDR3 is 13 residues. Germline V gene data show CDR1 as DFQATT and CDR2 as SNEGSKA (reference sequence). The germline V and J ends were trimmed by 3 bases and 4 bases, with 10 bases remaining between them. The CDR3 DNA reads as TGCAGTGCTAGGGTCACCTTATACAATGAGCAGTTCTTC. Residues: CSARVTLYNEQFF.

This clonotype was detected ten times or more. This chain links TRBV29-1 with TRBJ2-5; D remains ambiguous. With 7 bases removed from V and 4 bases from J, the gap between germline ends came to 13 bases. CDR3 length: 12 residues. Germline CDR1 reads SQVTM; CDR2 reads ANQGSEA. The CDR3 loop reads CSAGSGSETQYF. CDR3 DNA sequence: TGCAGCGCTGGGTCAGGATCAGAGACCCAGTACTTC.

V gene TRBV5-1 combines with J gene TRBJ2-7, with 8 bases identical to TRBD1. Germline trimming cut 4 bases from V and 1 base from J; bases unmatched to any gene: 4. The CDR3 spans 14 residues. Germline CDR1 reads SGHRS; CDR2 reads YFSETQ. As DNA, the CDR3 is TGCGCCAGCAGCCTCCGGACAGGGTCCTACGAGCAGTACTTC. Translation gives CASSLRTGSYEQYF.

This clonotype was recorded at least ten times. V usage is TRBV7-3 and J usage is TRBJ2-2, with 7 bases aligning to TRBD1. The CDR3 loop spans 13 amino acids. The ends lost 4 bases at V and 5 bases at J; junction bases unmatched: 1. The germline CDR1 and CDR2 sequences are SGHTA and FQGTGA. CDR3 region: CASSSRGTGELFF. In DNA, the CDR3 is TGTGCCAGCAGCTCCAGGGGGACCGGGGAGCTGTTTTTT.

The V and J genes are TRBV29-1 and TRBJ2-2; 13 positions agree with TRBD2. The CDR3 is 14 amino acids. V lost 7 bases and J lost 7; bases outside the gene matches: 6. Germline V gene data show CDR1 as SQVTM and CDR2 as ANQGSEA. Here the CDR3 DNA reads TGCAGCGGGACTAGCGGGAGTTTTTTCGGGGAGCTGTTTTTT. Residues: CSGTSGSFFGELFF.

This clonotype showed up many times. The chain recombines TRBV6-5 with TRBJ2-7; D remains ambiguous. The CDR3 has 14 amino acids. In germline, CDR1 is MNHEY, CDR2 SVGAGI. Trimming took 4 bases from V and 2 from J, leaving 12 bases between them. CDR3 amino acids: CASSWSRGPYEQYF. The DNA of the CDR3 is TGTGCCAGCAGTTGGAGTAGAGGTCCCTACGAGCAGTACTTC.

This clonotype was picked up a small number of times. This chain links TRBV6-5 with TRBJ2-7; the D gene could be TRBD1 or TRBD2 (5 bases each). The ends were cut back, 1 base at V and 2 bases at J, with 12 bases in the middle. The CDR3 sequence is 15 residues long. Per the germline V gene, CDR1 is MNHEY and CDR2 is SVGAGI. The CDR3 reads CASSYLPRGAYEQYF. The CDR3 bases are TGTGCCAGCAGTTACTTACCAAGAGGGGCCTACGAGCAGTACTTC.

Many counts were recorded for this clonotype. This chain uses TRBV5-1 with TRBJ2-1; the D is unclear. From germline, CDR1 is SGHRS and CDR2 YFSETQ. The CDR3 consists of 13 residues. The V end was cut by 0 bases, the J end by 2 bases, with 3 bases between. The CDR3 sequence: CASSLATYNEQFF. The CDR3 bases are TGCGCCAGCAGCTTGGCGACCTACAATGAGCAGTTCTTC.

The chain carries TRBV3-1 and TRBJ1-1; D gene ambiguous. The V gene lost 4 bases and the J gene lost 7 bases, with 16 bases spanning the gap. Germline assignment: CDR1 LGHDT and CDR2 YNNKEL (reference sequence). This CDR3 is 14 amino acids long. CDR3 loop: CASSPPSGYIEAFF. The CDR3 coding sequence is TGTGCCAGCAGCCCCCCTTCTGGCTATATTGAAGCTTTCTTT.

This clonotype showed up many times. The CDR3 region has the DNA TGTGCCACCGGGACAGGCACAGATACGCAGTATTTT. Its protein product is CATGTGTDTQYF. The gene calls are TRBV24-1 and TRBJ2-3, with 7 bases that match TRBD1. V shed 9 bases and J 1 base; nucleotides not matched to a gene: 0. Looked up from germline, CDR1 is KGHDR and CDR2 is SFDVKD. This CDR3 contains 12 residues.